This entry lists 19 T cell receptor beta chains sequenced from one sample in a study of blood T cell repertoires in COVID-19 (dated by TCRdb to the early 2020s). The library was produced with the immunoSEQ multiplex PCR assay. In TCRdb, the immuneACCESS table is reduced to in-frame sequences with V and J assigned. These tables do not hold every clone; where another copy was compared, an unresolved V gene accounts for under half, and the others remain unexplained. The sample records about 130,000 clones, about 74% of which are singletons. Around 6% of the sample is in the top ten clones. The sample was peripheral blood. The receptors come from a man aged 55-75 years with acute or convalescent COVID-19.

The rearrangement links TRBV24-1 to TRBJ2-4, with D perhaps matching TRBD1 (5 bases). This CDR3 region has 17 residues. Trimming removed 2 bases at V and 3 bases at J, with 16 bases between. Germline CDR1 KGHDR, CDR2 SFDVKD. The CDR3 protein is CATSDWNSRVGKNIQYF. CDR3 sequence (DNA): TGTGCCACCAGTGATTGGAATAGCAGGGTTGGCAAAAACATTCAGTACTTC.

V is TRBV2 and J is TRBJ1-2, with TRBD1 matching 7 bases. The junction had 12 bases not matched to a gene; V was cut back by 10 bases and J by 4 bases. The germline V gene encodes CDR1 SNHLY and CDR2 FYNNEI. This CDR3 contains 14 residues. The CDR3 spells CAMGTGTEFYGYTF. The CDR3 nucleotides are TGTGCCATGGGAACCGGGACAGAGTTCTATGGCTACACCTTC.

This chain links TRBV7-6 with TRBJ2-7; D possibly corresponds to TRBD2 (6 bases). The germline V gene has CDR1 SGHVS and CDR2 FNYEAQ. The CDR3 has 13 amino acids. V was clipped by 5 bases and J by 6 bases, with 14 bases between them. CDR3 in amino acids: CASSARRGGEQYF. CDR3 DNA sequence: TGTGCCAGCAGCGCCAGGAGGGGCGGCGAGCAGTACTTC.

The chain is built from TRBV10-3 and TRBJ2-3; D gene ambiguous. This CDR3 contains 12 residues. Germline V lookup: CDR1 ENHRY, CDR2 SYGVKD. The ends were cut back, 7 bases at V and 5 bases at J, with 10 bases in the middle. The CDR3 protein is CAINGDEDTQYF. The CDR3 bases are TGTGCCATCAATGGAGATGAAGATACGCAGTATTTT.

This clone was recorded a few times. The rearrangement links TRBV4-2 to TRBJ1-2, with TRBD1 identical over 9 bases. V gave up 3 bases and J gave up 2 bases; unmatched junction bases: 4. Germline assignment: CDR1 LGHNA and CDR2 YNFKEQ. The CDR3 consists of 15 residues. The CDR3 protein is CASSQPGQGNYGYTF. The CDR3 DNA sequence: TGTGCCAGCAGCCAGCCGGGACAGGGCAACTATGGCTACACCTTC.

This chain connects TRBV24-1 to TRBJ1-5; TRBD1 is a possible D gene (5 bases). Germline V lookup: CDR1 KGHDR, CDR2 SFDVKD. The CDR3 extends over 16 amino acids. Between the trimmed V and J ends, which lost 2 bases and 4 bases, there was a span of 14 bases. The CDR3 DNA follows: TGTGCCACCAGTGATTCTTTTCAAGACAGTAATCAGCCCCAGCATTTT. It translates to CATSDSFQDSNQPQHF.

The CDR3 sequence: CASSIDWTKLFSYTF. CDR3 sequence (DNA): TGTGCCAGTAGTATAGATTGGACAAAACTATTTAGCTACACCTTC. The gene calls are TRBV19 and TRBJ1-2; tentatively, D is TRBD1 (5 bases). The CDR3 contains 15 residues. Trimming removed 0 bases at V and 9 bases at J, with 17 bases between. Looked up from germline, CDR1 is LNHDA and CDR2 is SQIVND (reference sequence). The full variable domain, in which reference TRBV19 and TRBJ1-2 provide the parts outside the CDR3, is DGGITQSPKYLFRKEGQNVTLSCEQNLNHDAMYWYRQDPGQGLRLIYYSQIVNDFQKGDIAEGYSVSREKKESFPLTVTSAQKNPTAFYLCASSIDWTKLFSYTFGSGTRLTVV.

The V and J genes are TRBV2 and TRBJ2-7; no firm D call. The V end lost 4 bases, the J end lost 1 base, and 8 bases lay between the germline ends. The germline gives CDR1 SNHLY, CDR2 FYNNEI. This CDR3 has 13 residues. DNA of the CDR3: TGTGCCAGCAGTGCTGTCAGGTCCTACGAGCAGTACTTC. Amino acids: CASSAVRSYEQYF.

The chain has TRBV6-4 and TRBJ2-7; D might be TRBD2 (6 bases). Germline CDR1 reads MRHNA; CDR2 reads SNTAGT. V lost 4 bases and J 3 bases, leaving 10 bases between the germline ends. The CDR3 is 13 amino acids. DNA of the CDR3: TGTGCCAGCAGTGCCGGACTACACTACGAGCAGTACTTC. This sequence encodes CASSAGLHYEQYF.

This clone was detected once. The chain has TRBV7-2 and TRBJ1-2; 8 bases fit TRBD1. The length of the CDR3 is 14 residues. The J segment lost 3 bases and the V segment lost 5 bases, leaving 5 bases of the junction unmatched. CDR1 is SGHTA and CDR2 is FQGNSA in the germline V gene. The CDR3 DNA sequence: TGTGCCAGCAGCAGGAAACAGGGGGACTATGGCTACACCTTC. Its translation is CASSRKQGDYGYTF.

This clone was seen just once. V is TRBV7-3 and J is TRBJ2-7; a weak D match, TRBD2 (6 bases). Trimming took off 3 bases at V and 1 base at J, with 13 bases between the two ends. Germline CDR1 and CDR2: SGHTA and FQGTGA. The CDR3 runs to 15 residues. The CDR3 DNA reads TGTGCCAGCAGCTTCGGCGCGGGAAGTTCCTACGAGCAGTACTTC. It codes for CASSFGAGSSYEQYF. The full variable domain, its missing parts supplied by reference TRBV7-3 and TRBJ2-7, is GAGVSQTPSNKVTEKGKYVELRCDPISGHTALYWYRQSLGQGPEFLIYFQGTGAADDSGLPNDRFFAVRPEGSVSTLKIQRTERGDSAVYLCASSFGAGSSYEQYFGPGTRLTVT.

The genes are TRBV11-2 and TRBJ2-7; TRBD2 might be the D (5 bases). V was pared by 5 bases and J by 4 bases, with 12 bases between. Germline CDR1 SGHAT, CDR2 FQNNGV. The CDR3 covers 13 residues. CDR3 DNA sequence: TGTGCCAGCAGCCGGGAAGTCTGGTACGAGCAGTACTTC. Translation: CASSREVWYEQYF.

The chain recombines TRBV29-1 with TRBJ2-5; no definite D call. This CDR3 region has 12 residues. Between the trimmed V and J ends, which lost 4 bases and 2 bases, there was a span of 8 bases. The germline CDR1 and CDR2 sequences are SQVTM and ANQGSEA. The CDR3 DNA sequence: TGCAGCGTTGTCCAGTTTCAAGAGACCCAGTACTTC. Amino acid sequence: CSVVQFQETQYF.

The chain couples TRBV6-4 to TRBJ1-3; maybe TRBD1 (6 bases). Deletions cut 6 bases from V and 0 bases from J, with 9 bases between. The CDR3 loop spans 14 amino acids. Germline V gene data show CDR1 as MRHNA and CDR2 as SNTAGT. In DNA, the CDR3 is TGTGCCAGCAGGGAGGACAGCTCTGGAAACACCATATATTTT. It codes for CASREDSSGNTIYF.

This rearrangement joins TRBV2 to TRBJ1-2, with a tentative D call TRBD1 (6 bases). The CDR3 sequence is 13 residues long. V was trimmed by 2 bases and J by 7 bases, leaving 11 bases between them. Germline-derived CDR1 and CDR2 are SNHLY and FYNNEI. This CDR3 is CASSEQGQGGYTF. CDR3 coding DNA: TGTGCCAGCAGTGAACAGGGGCAGGGTGGCTACACCTTC.

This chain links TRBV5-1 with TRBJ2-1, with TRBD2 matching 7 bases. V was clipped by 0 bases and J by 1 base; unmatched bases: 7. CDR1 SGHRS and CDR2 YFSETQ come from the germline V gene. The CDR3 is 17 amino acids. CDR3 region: CASSLALLARSYNEQFF. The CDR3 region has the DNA TGCGCCAGCAGCTTGGCCTTACTAGCGAGGTCCTACAATGAGCAGTTCTTC.

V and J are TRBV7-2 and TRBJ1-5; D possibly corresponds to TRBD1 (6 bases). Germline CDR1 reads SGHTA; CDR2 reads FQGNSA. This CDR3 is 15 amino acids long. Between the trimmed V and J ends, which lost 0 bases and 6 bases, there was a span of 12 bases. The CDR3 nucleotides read TGTGCCAGCAGCTTAGCGGCGGGGGCAAGTCAGCCCCAGCATTTT. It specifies CASSLAAGASQPQHF.

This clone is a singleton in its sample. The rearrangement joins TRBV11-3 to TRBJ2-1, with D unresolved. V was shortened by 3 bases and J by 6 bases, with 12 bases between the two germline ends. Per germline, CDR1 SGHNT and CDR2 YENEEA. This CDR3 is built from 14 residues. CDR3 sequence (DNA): TGTGCCAGCAGCTTGACCCTAGGCGCCAATGAGCAGTTCTTC. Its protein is CASSLTLGANEQFF.

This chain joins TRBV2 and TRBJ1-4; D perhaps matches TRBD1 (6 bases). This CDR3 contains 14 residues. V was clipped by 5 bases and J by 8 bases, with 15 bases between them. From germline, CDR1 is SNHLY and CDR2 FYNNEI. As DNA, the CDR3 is TGTGCCAGCAGTACTGGGGGCGCTGGCGAAAAACTGTTTTTT. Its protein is CASSTGGAGEKLFF.